Described below is a single T cell receptor (beta chain) sequence and its context. The sample originates from a study of blood T cell repertoires in COVID-19. Looked up from germline, CDR1 is MNHEY and CDR2 is SVGAGI. The CDR3 is 15 amino acids. Trimming removed 0 bases from V and 7 bases from J; junction bases left unmatched: 8. The assay was immunoSEQ multiplex PCR, and TCRdb's table has in-frame clones only and misses some. The sample consists of fewer than 200,000 clones, about 88% of them appearing once. This chain uses TRBV6-5 with TRBJ1-2, with 7 positions matching TRBD1. Sequenced material: peripheral blood. The receptor was isolated from a man aged 35 to 55 with acute or convalescent COVID-19. The CDR3 DNA sequence: TGTGCCAGCAGTTACTCGAAGCTGGACAGGCCTGGCTACACCTTC. Translated: CASSYSKLDRPGYTF.